This section outlines one TCR beta chain sequence together with its context. In this sample, this clone turned up a few times. Which antigen it targets is not known. No base qualities exist here, and no much larger clone lies one base off it. The sample is drawn from a study of T cell changes during pregnancy in multiple sclerosis (dated by TCRdb to between 2018 and 2020). Looking at the study overall: The study looked at changes in the T cell repertoire across pregnancy in women with multiple sclerosis.

Library creation used the immunoSEQ multiplex PCR assay. TCRdb took this table from immuneACCESS and kept in-frame rearrangements with V and J called. Such tables lack part of the clones; where checked against another copy, unresolved V genes explain under half of the gap, and the rest is unexplained. For this sample the table gives about 56,000 clones, of which 92% were detected only once. The ten largest clones represent roughly 0.2% of the sample. There are 14 amino acids in the CDR3, from cysteine to phenylalanine inclusive. Just CDR3 DNA is preserved here, 42 bases in frame from base 1. The germline ends are 11 bases apart after V is trimmed by 3 bases and J by 3 bases. CDR1 MGHRA and CDR2 YSYEKL are derived from the germline V gene.

The rearrangement combines TRBV4-1 with TRBJ1-1; the D gene lacks a confident call. Sequencing used CD4+ T cells from peripheral blood mononuclear cells, obtained in the second trimester of pregnancy. The receptor was isolated from a female donor with multiple sclerosis, enrolled in a pregnancy study. The CDR3 protein is CASSHPMRDTEAFF. The sequenced DNA: TGCGCCAGCAGCCACCCGATGAGGGACACTGAAGCTTTCTTT.